This T cell receptor beta chain was sequenced during a study of T cells after yellow fever vaccination. On the study more broadly: Fractions containing few cells were prepared with SMART-Seq v4 Ultra Low Input. Study results and caveats: The bulk population could contribute abundant contaminating clonotypes to FACS-sorted repertoires.

V was clipped by 6 bases and J by 6 bases; unmatched bases: 3. This CDR3 is 14 amino acids long. This clonotype was seen a handful of times. Its matching antigen is unknown. TCRdb redid the calling of the 5' RACE reads with MiXCR, one entry per CDR3 protein. This table holds around 340,000 distinct CDR3 sequences, roughly 9.4% found once. This sample comprised PBMCs, obtained on the day of the first yellow fever vaccination. V gene TRBV12-3 or TRBV12-4 combines with J gene TRBJ2-3; 13 bases agree with TRBD2. The sequence was obtained from a man aged 18-30 years who received the YFV17D yellow fever vaccine. The CDR3 region is CASRMTSGGDTQYF. In DNA form, the CDR3 reads TGTGCCAGCAGGATGACTAGCGGGGGGGATACGCAGTATTTT.